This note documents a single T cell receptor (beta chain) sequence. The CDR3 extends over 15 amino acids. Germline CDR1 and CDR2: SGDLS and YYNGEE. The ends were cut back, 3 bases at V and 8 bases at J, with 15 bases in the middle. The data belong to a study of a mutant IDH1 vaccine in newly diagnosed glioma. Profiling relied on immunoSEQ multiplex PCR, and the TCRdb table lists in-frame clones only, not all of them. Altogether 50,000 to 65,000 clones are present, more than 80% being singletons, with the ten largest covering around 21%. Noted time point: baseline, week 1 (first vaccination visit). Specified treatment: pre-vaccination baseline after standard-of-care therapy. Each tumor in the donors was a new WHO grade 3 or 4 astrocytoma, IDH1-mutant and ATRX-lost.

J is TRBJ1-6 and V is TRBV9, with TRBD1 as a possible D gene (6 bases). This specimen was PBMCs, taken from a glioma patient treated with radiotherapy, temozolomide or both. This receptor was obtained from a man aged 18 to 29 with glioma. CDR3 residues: CASSDYQGTDSPLHF. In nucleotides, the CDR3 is TGTGCCAGCAGCGACTACCAGGGGACTGATTCACCCCTCCACTTT.